This T cell receptor (beta chain) was identified during a study of regulatory T cells in long-lasting Graves disease. Study findings and constraints: Favoring TRBV28, TRBJ1-2 and TRBJ2-5 was a feature seen in persistent disease. Persistent Graves' patients had lower TCR diversity than newly diagnosed ones. Because few samples were included, accuracy may have been lower.

With iRepertoire HTBI primers and Arm-PCR of CDR3 regions, TCR beta libraries were built. Authors' analysis steps: Across samples, 55 to 75 TRBV and some 15 TRBJ segments were found. Via MiXCR, TCRdb re-called the multiplex PCR reads, giving one row per CDR3 protein. The authors' filters were not applied to this entry. The sample contains hundreds of thousands of distinct CDR3 sequences, around 30% of which appear only once. This clonotype was counted many times. The antigen is not known. As to time point: persistent/refractory GD, antithyroid drugs over 5 years with positive TRAb. Following extraction of RNA from PBMCs, that RNA was used to make the TCR library. This CDR3 comprises 16 residues. Looked up from germline, CDR1 is SGHAT and CDR2 is FQNNGV. V lost 7 bases, J lost 9 bases, and 15 bases stayed unmatched.

The rearrangement links TRBV11-2 to TRBJ2-2; 9 bases match TRBD2. The sequencing used peripheral blood mononuclear cells (PBMCs), collected when the disease was refractory, from a patient treated with antithyroid drugs. This TCR derives from a female donor with Graves disease. The CDR3 nucleotides are TGTGCCAGCAACCCGCGCGTGGGACTAGCTGGTCGGGAGCTGTTTTTT. The encoded protein is CASNPRVGLAGRELFF.